The clone carrying this TCR beta chain was counted only a few times. What it binds is not known. Unmatched junction bases numbered 8, after V lost 6 bases and J lost 2 bases. Germline CDR1 reads DFQATT; CDR2 reads SNEGSKA (reference sequence). There are 14 residues in the CDR3. The data stem from a study of identical twins. Study observations and caveats: Out-of-frame TCR alpha sharing observed in monozygotic twins exceeded model estimates.

The donor group consisted entirely of healthy Caucasians. After template switching added a universal primer site, the resulting cDNA carried unique molecular identifiers. One entry per CDR3 protein, called by TCRdb with MiXCR from the 5' RACE reads. The sample lists 250,000 to 350,000 distinct CDR3 sequences, about 8.1% occurring once. These same records also appear under a second study, on yellow fever vaccine responses in identical twins.

Sequencing was carried out using memory (CD45RO+) T cells sorted from blood. The TCR originated in a woman aged 18-35 years in good health. V usage is TRBV20-1 and J usage is TRBJ2-3; TRBD2 agrees at 7 bases. CDR3 sequence (DNA): TGCAGTGCCCCCGGGGGGTCCCTCACAGATACGCAGTATTTT. This translates into CSAPGGSLTDTQYF.